The rows below give T cell receptor beta chains drawn from one sample of a study of T cell clusters in autoimmune cytopenias. Using the multiplex PCR reads, TCRdb records one entry per CDR3 protein without DNA. The table lists over 5,000 distinct CDR3 sequences. The sample also formed part of further work on T cell repertoires in aging, cancer and after chemotherapy.

Sequenced: peripheral blood. Source of these receptors: a human donor in good health. Both conserved end residues are part of each CDR3. Each record gives: V gene, CDR3 length, clone size, J gene, CDR3 protein. The size entry is marked missing in some rows and otherwise reads once, few, many or a size class.

TRBV18	11	NA	TRBJ2-4	CASSADNIQYF
TRBV5-6	14	NA	TRBJ2-7	CASSWWVSPYEQYF
TRBV6-2/TRBV6-3	17	NA	TRBJ2-5	CASSYLQWGGKIETQYF
TRBV5-6	12	NA	TRBJ2-3	CASSFHKDTQYF
TRBV9	18	NA	TRBJ2-2	CASSVSGGLAVNTGELFF
TRBV5-1	17	NA	TRBJ1-3	CASSLGGRFLSGNTIYF
TRBV5-1	19	NA	TRBJ2-3	CASSTNFPGHQTSTDTQYF
TRBV5-5	15	NA	TRBJ1-6	CASSLWTDNNSPLHF
TRBV15	16	NA	TRBJ1-5	CATSPHRQDGNQPQHF
TRBV12-3/TRBV12-4	15	medium-sized	TRBJ2-3	CASSLASGGTDTQYF
TRBV10-3	14	NA	TRBJ1-6	CAISSGRTNSPLHF
TRBV5-5	15	NA	TRBJ2-5	CASSLAGNRQETQYF
TRBV29-1	13	NA	TRBJ1-1	CSVEQGLNTEAFF
TRBV6-2/TRBV6-3	14	NA	TRBJ2-3	CAISSGGLPDTQYF
TRBV30	12	NA	TRBJ2-3	CAWSFHTDTQYF
TRBV15	16	NA	TRBJ2-3	CATSRDSTYRTDTQYF
TRBV30	11	NA	TRBJ1-1	CACVGETEAFF
TRBV28	15	NA	TRBJ1-4	CASSFPRDAGEKLFF
TRBV19	13	medium-sized	TRBJ1-2	CASKARGSAGYTF
TRBV27	16	medium-sized	TRBJ2-2	CASRGAGLASTGELFF
TRBV13	14	NA	TRBJ2-5	CASSLAGGQETQYF
TRBV19	15	medium-sized	TRBJ2-5	CASSMMAPPQETQYF
TRBV30	14	NA	TRBJ1-3	CAWSVQGGGNTIYF
TRBV18	15	NA	TRBJ2-2	CASDKQARDTGELFF
TRBV18	13	NA	TRBJ1-1	CASSRQSDTEAFF
TRBV5-6	14	medium-sized	TRBJ2-7	CASSIESGPYEQYF
TRBV27	14	NA	TRBJ1-2	CASSPIQGYYGYTF
TRBV30	13	medium-sized	TRBJ2-5	CASVTGQGLTQYF
TRBV15	14	NA	TRBJ2-5	CATSSTGGVKTQYF
TRBV5-4	15	NA	TRBJ2-7	CASSPAGPISYEQYF
TRBV19	13	NA	TRBJ2-2	CASKRLAAGELFF
TRBV13	18	NA	TRBJ2-3	CASSSSGRAQGSTDTQYF
TRBV12-3/TRBV12-4	13	NA	TRBJ1-1	CASSWGTGTEAFF
TRBV5-4	14	NA	TRBJ1-4	CASTLGRGHEKLFF
TRBV7-2	19	NA	TRBJ2-1	CASTEPGQGTTKTYNEQFF
TRBV5-6	17	NA	TRBJ2-6	CASSFNLGNSGANVLTF
TRBV6-5	15	NA	TRBJ1-2	CASSLLGQGAYGYTF
TRBV5-4	12	NA	TRBJ2-1	CASSLTGGEQFF
TRBV27	15	NA	TRBJ1-6	CASSLSERYNSPLHF
TRBV29-1	16	NA	TRBJ2-1	CSVKGGVRVTYNEQFF
TRBV13	15	NA	TRBJ2-3	CASSSSGKDGDTQYF
TRBV19	14	NA	TRBJ2-7	CASSSRESPYEQYF
TRBV18	13	NA	TRBJ1-5	CASSRDSNQPQHF